Below, one TCR beta chain is given with its context. Its antigen is not known. The data originate from a study of shared clonotypes between healthy human individuals. Whole-study findings and limits: Genetic and exposure-history diversity was limited by the small donor number.

J lost 4 bases, V lost 1 base, and 11 bases had no gene match. Germline lookup yields CDR1 SGHVS and CDR2 FQNEAQ. This CDR3 comprises 17 residues. What CD8 memory combined were CD45RO+ cells and CCR7-negative CD45RA+ TemRA cells. Deep level was the assay's run setting. In the original workflow: ImmunoSEQ junction-only sequences lacked quality scores, so their filtering differed. Clones were read by immunoSEQ multiplex PCR, and TCRdb kept only the in-frame ones, dropping some. D and trimming were read from the DNA, whereas the V and J calls and clone size are those reported in that table. Counted here are roughly 660,000 clones, about 90% occurring once; the ten biggest clones make up about a third.

The V and J genes are TRBV7-8 and TRBJ2-3, with TRBD2 matching 7 bases. This receptor was taken from a man younger than 35 in good health. Some clones in this sample may be carry-over from other donors' samples. Material: memory CD8+ T cells from PBMCs. As for subset: CD45RO+ cells pooled with CCR7-negative TemRA cells. CDR3 DNA: TGTGCCAGCAGCTTAGGATGGGGGGAGGGCCCTGCAGATACGCAGTATTTT. This sequence encodes CASSLGWGEGPADTQYF.